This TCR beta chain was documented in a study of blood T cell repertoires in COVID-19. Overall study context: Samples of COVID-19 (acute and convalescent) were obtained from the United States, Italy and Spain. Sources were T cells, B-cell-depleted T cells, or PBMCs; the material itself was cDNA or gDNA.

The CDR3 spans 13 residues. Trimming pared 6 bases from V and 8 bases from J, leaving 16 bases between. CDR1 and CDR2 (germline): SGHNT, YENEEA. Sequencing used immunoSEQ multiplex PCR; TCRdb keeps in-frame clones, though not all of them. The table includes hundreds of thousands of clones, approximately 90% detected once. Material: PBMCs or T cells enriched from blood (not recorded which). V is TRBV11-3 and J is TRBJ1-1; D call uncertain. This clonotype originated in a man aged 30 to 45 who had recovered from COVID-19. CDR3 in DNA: TGTGCCAGCAGTTCCGAGGGTCGTGGGGAAGCTTTCTTT. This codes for CASSSEGRGEAFF.